A selection of T cell receptor beta chains follows, all from one sample in a study of T-cell memory formation after mild COVID-19. MiXCR, run by TCRdb on the 5' RACE reads, gives a single entry per CDR3 protein. Among around 300,000 distinct CDR3 sequences listed, roughly an eighth were seen once. The sample comprised PBMCs or a T cell subset sorted from them (not recorded which). Receptors were obtained from a man aged 18 to 35 who had mild COVID-19 (a few samples of this study predate the infection). Cell type and time point are not known. Each CDR3 is given with its conserved first and last residue. D genes are given only for firm matches. Expanded clones are given a class, and other clones once, few, many or no size at all.

few	TRBD2	TRBV29-1	TRBJ2-3	TGCAGCGTTAGGCGGGGGGGCACAGATACGCAGTATTTT	CSVRRGGTDTQYF
NA	NA	TRBV2	TRBJ2-3	TGTGCCAGCGTCCTGGGGAAGGCGCAGTATTTT	CASVLGKAQYF
NA	TRBD1	TRBV18	TRBJ1-5	TGTGCCAGCTCACGAGGGAGCTCGACAGGGGACAATCAGCCCCAGCATTTT	CASSRGSSTGDNQPQHF
few	NA	TRBV5-6	TRBJ2-3	TGTGCCAGCAGCTGGGGGCGGGCGACAGATACGCAGTATTTT	CASSWGRATDTQYF
NA	NA	TRBV21-1	TRBJ1-5	TGTGCCAGCAGACGGAGGTGGAATCAGCCCCAGCATTTT	CASRRRWNQPQHF
NA	NA	TRBV10-3	TRBJ2-7	TGTGCCATCAGTGATATCGACGGCTACGAGCAGTACTTC	CAISDIDGYEQYF
few	TRBD2	TRBV5-5	TRBJ2-1	TGTGCCAGCAGCTTGGCTACTAGCGGGATAGGGAATGAGCAGTTCTTC	CASSLATSGIGNEQFF
few	NA	TRBV11-1	TRBJ1-2	TGTGCCAGCAGCGAGGACAGATCGAACTATGGCTACACCTTC	CASSEDRSNYGYTF
NA	NA	TRBV7-2	TRBJ2-5	TGTGCCAGCAGCTTATCATGGGCTATCTCCCAAGAGACCCAGTACTTC	CASSLSWAISQETQYF
few	TRBD2	TRBV5-1	TRBJ2-3	TGCGCCAGCAGCTTACAGACTAGCGGGGTCTCGGATACGCAGTATTTT	CASSLQTSGVSDTQYF
NA	NA	TRBV29-1	TRBJ2-7	TGCAGCGTCCCCGGAGGCCTCGCGGGGGAGCAGTACTTC	CSVPGGLAGEQYF
few	NA	TRBV7-9	TRBJ1-1	TGTGCCAGCAGCTTAGCCAGTCCGCAGAACACTGAAGCTTTCTTT	CASSLASPQNTEAFF
few	NA	TRBV7-3	TRBJ1-2	TGTGCCAGCAGCTTAAATCCAGGGAAAGGCTACACCTTC	CASSLNPGKGYTF
NA	TRBD1	TRBV5-1	TRBJ1-1	TGCGCCAGCAGCGCTGGGACAGGGGGCGAAAACACTGAAGCTTTCTTT	CASSAGTGGENTEAFF
few	NA	TRBV12-3/TRBV12-4	TRBJ2-3	TGTGCCAGCAGTTGGGTTGGGGGCGCAGATACGCAGTATTTT	CASSWVGGADTQYF
NA	NA	TRBV6-5	TRBJ2-5	TGTGCCAGCAGTTACTCCGGAGGCCCAGGGCTGGAGACCCAGTACTTC	CASSYSGGPGLETQYF
few	NA	TRBV5-1	TRBJ1-2	TGCGCCAGCAGCTTGGACTCCCAAAACTATGGCTACACCTTC	CASSLDSQNYGYTF
NA	TRBD2	TRBV11-2	TRBJ2-1	TGTGCCAGCAGCTCCCGGGGAGCGGGGGGGTACAATGAGCAGTTCTTC	CASSSRGAGGYNEQFF
many	TRBD2	TRBV20-1	TRBJ2-1	TGCAGTGCTAGAGATCCCGGGACTAGCGTATACAATGAGCAGTTCTTC	CSARDPGTSVYNEQFF
few	TRBD1	TRBV11-2	TRBJ1-4	TGTGCCAGCAGCCTAGGGACAGCAGCAACTAATGAAAAACTGTTTTTT	CASSLGTAATNEKLFF
many	NA	TRBV7-2	TRBJ2-2	TGTGCCAGCAGTCGACAGGCTTTGAACACCGGGGAGCTGTTTTTT	CASSRQALNTGELFF
few	NA	TRBV4-1	TRBJ2-6	TGCGCCAGCAGCCAAGATACTGCAACCCAGTGGGTCATCGCCTCTGGGGCCAACGTCCTGACTTTC	CASSQDTATQWVIASGANVLTF
NA	NA	TRBV30	TRBJ2-1	TGTGCCTGCGGCCAGGTCGGGGAGCAGTTCTTC	CACGQVGEQFF
NA	TRBD1	TRBV6-5	TRBJ2-7	TGTGCCAGCACGGAGACAGGGAAAGGCCACGAGCAGTACTTC	CASTETGKGHEQYF
few	TRBD2	TRBV5-1	TRBJ2-5	TGCGCCAGCGGCCTTCTAGCGGAACAAGAGACCCAGTACTTC	CASGLLAEQETQYF
few	NA	TRBV6-5	TRBJ1-2	TGTGCCAGCAGTTACTCAAACAGCTATGGCTACACCTTC	CASSYSNSYGYTF
few	NA	TRBV29-1	TRBJ2-7	TGCAGCGTTGAAGTATCAGGGGTTTACGAGCAGTACTTC	CSVEVSGVYEQYF
many	TRBD1	TRBV5-1	TRBJ2-7	TGCGCCAGCAGCTTGGGACAGGGCTCCTACGAGCAGTACTTC	CASSLGQGSYEQYF
NA	NA	TRBV5-1	TRBJ1-1	TGCGCCAGCAGCCGTGGGACGGCGGGGAACACTGAAGCTTTCTTT	CASSRGTAGNTEAFF
NA	TRBD2	TRBV18	TRBJ2-1	TGTGCCAGCTCACCACGCATAGCGGGGGGCGTCGGTGATGAGCAGTTCTTC	CASSPRIAGGVGDEQFF
many	TRBD1	TRBV5-1	TRBJ1-2	TGCGCCAGCTACCCGGGACAGCAAACTTATGGCTACACCTTC	CASYPGQQTYGYTF
NA	TRBD2	TRBV12-3/TRBV12-4	TRBJ2-5	TGTGCCAGCAGTTTACCCCCACAGTCGCGGGGGAGAGAGACCCAGTACTTC	CASSLPPQSRGRETQYF
NA	TRBD1	TRBV27	TRBJ2-5	TGTGCCAGCAGAGCGTGGACAGGGGAAGAGACCCAGTACTTC	CASRAWTGEETQYF